This TCR beta chain stems from a study of monozygotic twins with inflammatory bowel disease. This CDR3 region has 16 residues. From its re-call of the 5' RACE reads, TCRdb lists each CDR3 protein once, without DNA. Here the sample table reports over 150,000 distinct CDR3 sequences. The chain employs TRBV21-1 and TRBJ2-4. TRBV21-1 is shown as a pseudogene. This clonotype was obtained from a human donor with ulcerative colitis or Crohn's disease, or a healthy co-twin of an affected twin (not recorded which). The sample comprised blood. The CDR3 sequence is CASSEPDNLAKNIQYF.